The subject of this entry is one TCR beta chain. This entry belongs to a study of technical replicates of blood from a handful of donors. In germline, CDR1 is SGHNT, CDR2 YYREEE (reference sequence). J lost 4 bases, V lost 7 bases, and 7 bases had no gene match. The CDR3 runs 14 residues. Method: immunoSEQ multiplex PCR; TCRdb's copy keeps in-frame clones and lacks some. The data hold some 70,000 clones, with about nine tenths observed a single time. V and J are TRBV5-4 and TRBJ2-5; TRBD2 aligns across 10 bases. The sequenced sample consisted of PBMCs. The TCR originated in a human donor in good health. Some clones in this sample may be carry-over from other donors' samples. The CDR3 sequence is CASLERGGSETQYF. CDR3 nucleotide sequence: TGTGCCAGCCTCGAGCGGGGGGGGTCAGAGACCCAGTACTTC.